This TCR beta chain is from a study of shared clonotypes between healthy human individuals. Sequencing used immunoSEQ multiplex PCR; TCRdb keeps in-frame clones, though not all of them. The sample consists of around 2,000,000 clones, roughly 96% of them appearing once. The V and J ends lost 3 bases and 5 bases, in that order; junction bases with no gene match: 16. This CDR3 spans 17 amino acids. Looked up from germline, CDR1 is SGHRS and CDR2 is YFSETQ. What was sequenced was naive CD4+ T cells sorted from blood. Subset here: CD45RA+ positively selected. This TCR was recovered from a man aged 18 to 29 in good health. The gene calls are TRBV5-1 and TRBJ1-2; 7 positions agree with TRBD1. The CDR3, as DNA: TGCGCCAGCAGCTCTGGTGGTTGGAGGGACAGACTTTATGGCTACACCTTC. Protein: CASSSGGWRDRLYGYTF.